This passage covers 5 T cell receptor beta chains from one sample sequenced in a study of blood T cells in healthy people across ages. Primed by a sample-barcoded 5' primer and a J-beta primer mix, a second PCR proceeded for roughly 6 to 12 cycles. MiXCR, applied by TCRdb to the 5' RACE reads, yields one record per CDR3 protein. The sample includes 700,000 or so distinct CDR3 sequences, about 20% of them seen just once. The specimen sequenced was blood. The receptor set was obtained from a man between 70 and 80 years old in good health.

The chain uses TRBV7-3 and TRBJ1-5; the D is unclear. The CDR3 has 14 residues. Per the germline V gene, CDR1 is SGHTA and CDR2 is FQGTGA. The V end lost 0 bases, the J end lost 6 bases, and 9 bases lay between the germline ends. For the CDR3, the DNA is TGTGCCAGCAGCTTAACGGCGGTGGGTCAGCCCCAGCATTTT. This encodes CASSLTAVGQPQHF.

The chain links TRBV7-2 to TRBJ1-1, with D unresolved. The V end lost 5 bases, the J end lost 5 bases, and 15 bases lay between the germline ends. The length of the CDR3 is 14 residues. Germline lookup yields CDR1 SGHTA and CDR2 FQGNSA. CDR3 bases: TGTGCCAGCAGCGTGAAGGGATTTCGGACTGAAGCTTTCTTT. This translates into CASSVKGFRTEAFF.

V and J are TRBV6-4 and TRBJ2-3; TRBD2 might be the D (6 bases). The V end lost 6 bases, the J end lost 2 bases, and 18 bases lay between the germline ends. CDR1 and CDR2 from the germline V gene are MRHNA and SNTAGT. The CDR3 covers 16 residues. Here the CDR3 DNA reads TGTGCCAGCAGCCTTCTGGCGGGGACCGACACAGATACGCAGTATTTT. As protein: CASSLLAGTDTDTQYF.

The V and J genes are TRBV13 and TRBJ2-3, with D possibly being TRBD2 (7 bases). The germline CDR1 and CDR2 sequences are PRHDT and FYEKMQ (reference sequence). The CDR3 length is 15 residues. V lost 6 bases and J 6 bases, leaving 19 bases between the germline ends. The CDR3 coding sequence is TGTGCCAGCAGGATAGAAGGGGGGGCCTGGGATACGCAGTATTTT. Its translation is CASRIEGGAWDTQYF.

The rearrangement uses TRBV5-1 and TRBJ2-5, with 7 nucleotides matching TRBD2. The J call may not be correct, given that the DNA end is closer to TRBJ2-7. This CDR3 has 13 amino acids. CDR1 is SGHRS, CDR2 YFSETQ, per germline. Here the CDR3 reads CASRYSGSYEQYV. For the CDR3, the DNA is TGCGCCAGCAGATATAGCGGGTCCTACGAGCAGTACGTC.